These 28 T cell receptor beta chains were sequenced from one sample in a study of shared clonotypes between healthy human individuals. Sequenced by immunoSEQ multiplex PCR; TCRdb stores in-frame clones only, minus some. This sample has more than 850,000 clones; around three quarters occur once, and the top ten carry under 0.6%. Sequenced: memory CD4+ T cells from PBMCs. The subset here: CD45RA-negative fraction. The receptors were gathered from a man aged 18 to 29 in good health. Some clones in this sample may be carry-over from other donors' samples.

This CDR3 reads CANPALGGTLYEQYF. In DNA, the CDR3 is TGTGCCAACCCAGCATTAGGGGGGACCCTCTACGAGCAGTACTTC. The rearrangement uses TRBV6-1 and TRBJ2-7, with D perhaps matching TRBD1 or TRBD2 (6 bases each). Trimming removed 10 bases at V and 3 bases at J, with 22 bases between. The CDR3 totals 15 residues. In germline, CDR1 is MNHNS, CDR2 SASEGT.

CDR3 nucleotide sequence: TGTGCCAGCAGCTTGGAGGGGGGAATCTATGGCTACACCTTC. It encodes CASSLEGGIYGYTF. The chain joins TRBV5-4 to TRBJ1-2; tentative D call: TRBD1 (6 bases). V lost 0 bases, J lost 4 bases, and 10 bases lay in between. CDR1 and CDR2 from the germline V gene are SGHNT and YYREEE (reference sequence). The CDR3 is 14 amino acids.

In the case of this clone: Other DNA sequences in this sample translate to the same CDR3. The J gene is TRBJ2-5, the V gene TRBV20-1, with D perhaps TRBD1 (5 bases). This CDR3 is built from 11 residues. Per germline, CDR1 DFQATT and CDR2 SNEGSKA (reference sequence). The V and J ends lost 5 bases and 4 bases respectively, with 8 bases between them. CDR3 sequence (DNA): TGCAGTGCTTTAAGGGGAGAGACCCAGTACTTC. Its translation: CSALRGETQYF.

CDR3: CASSGDIYEQYF. CDR3 nucleotides: TGTGCCAGCAGCGGGGACATCTACGAGCAGTACTTC. The gene calls are TRBV2 and TRBJ2-7, with a tentative D call TRBD1 (6 bases). Germline V gives CDR1 SNHLY, CDR2 FYNNEI. The CDR3 sequence is 12 residues long. Trimming stripped 6 bases from V and 3 bases from J, with 9 bases between.

The rearrangement joins TRBV4-2 to TRBJ1-4; D remains ambiguous. Germline assignment: CDR1 LGHNA and CDR2 YNFKEQ. V dropped 2 bases and J dropped 8 bases, with 6 bases sitting between them. The CDR3 is made up of 12 amino acids. This chain's CDR3 is CASSQLREKLFF. CDR3 sequence (DNA): TGTGCCAGCAGCCAACTTAGAGAAAAACTGTTTTTT.

The V and J genes are TRBV4-1 and TRBJ1-2; 10 nucleotides match TRBD1. Germline V gives CDR1 MGHRA, CDR2 YSYEKL. V lost 4 bases to trimming and J lost 7 bases; unmatched junction nucleotides: 9. The CDR3 runs 15 residues. The chain's CDR3 is CASSRPGTGVLGYTF. As DNA, the CDR3 is TGCGCCAGCAGCCGACCCGGGACAGGGGTACTTGGCTACACCTTC.

J is TRBJ2-3 and V is TRBV7-2, with D unresolved. The CDR3 is made up of 12 amino acids. Germline assignment: CDR1 SGHTA and CDR2 FQGNSA. Trimming took 5 bases from V and 7 from J, leaving 10 bases between them. CDR3 DNA: TGTGCCAGCAGCGCCTCCGAAAATACGCAGTATTTT. It translates to CASSASENTQYF.

This chain uses TRBV5-6 with TRBJ1-1; perhaps TRBD1 as D (6 bases). The V gene lost 4 bases and the J gene lost 1 base, with 11 bases spanning the gap. The CDR3 extends over 14 amino acids. Germline CDR1 is SGHDT and CDR2 is YYEEEE. The CDR3 region is CASSRPGENTEAFF. Written as DNA, the CDR3 is TGTGCCAGCAGCAGACCAGGGGAGAACACTGAAGCTTTCTTT.

The chain joins TRBV19 to TRBJ2-7, with D possibly matching TRBD1 (5 bases). The V and J ends lost 3 bases and 6 bases respectively, with 15 bases between them. The CDR3 is 14 amino acids. CDR1 is LNHDA, CDR2 SQIVND, per germline (reference sequence). CDR3 DNA: TGTGCCAGTAGTATGGAAGGGGCCGTCCGCGAGCAGTACTTC. Amino acid sequence: CASSMEGAVREQYF.

This chain connects TRBV5-6 to TRBJ1-5; D remains ambiguous. Between the trimmed V and J ends, which lost 5 bases and 0 bases, there was a span of 9 bases. The CDR3 contains 14 residues. Germline loops: CDR1 SGHDT, CDR2 YYEEEE. The CDR3, as DNA: TGTGCCAGCAGTTGGTTGACTAGCAATCAGCCCCAGCATTTT. It yields the protein CASSWLTSNQPQHF.

The chain employs TRBV5-1 and TRBJ2-7; unclear D gene. The CDR3 consists of 15 residues. V dropped 2 bases and J dropped 3 bases, with 15 bases sitting between them. The germline V gene has CDR1 SGHRS and CDR2 YFSETQ. In DNA form, the CDR3 reads TGCGCCAGCAGCTTCCGCGGAGTCAGTGGCTACGAGCAGTACTTC. Its protein is CASSFRGVSGYEQYF.

V is TRBV4-1 and J is TRBJ2-5; D is undetermined. Trimming left V 0 bases short and J 5 bases short, with 13 bases between. The CDR3 covers 15 residues. Looked up from germline, CDR1 is MGHRA and CDR2 is YSYEKL. CDR3 sequence reads: CASSQEGSSRETQYF. In DNA form, the CDR3 reads TGCGCCAGCAGCCAAGAGGGCAGCTCTAGGGAGACCCAGTACTTC.

This chain connects TRBV20-1 to TRBJ2-7; D gene ambiguous. V lost 8 bases and J 7 bases, leaving 9 bases between the germline ends. The CDR3 length is 9 residues. CDR1 is DFQATT and CDR2 is SNEGSKA in the germline V gene (reference sequence). The CDR3 sequence is CSQSCEQYF. DNA for the CDR3: TGCAGTCAGTCGTGTGAGCAGTACTTC.

The chain has TRBV11-2 and TRBJ2-3; D unclear. CDR1 is SGHAT and CDR2 is FQNNGV in the germline V gene. This CDR3 region has 13 residues. V dropped 3 bases and J dropped 5 bases, with 9 bases sitting between them. The CDR3 is CASSFDLGDTQYF. In nucleotides, the CDR3 is TGTGCCAGCAGCTTCGACCTGGGAGATACGCAGTATTTT.

This clone was recorded once. J is TRBJ2-2 and V is TRBV18; possibly TRBD2 for D (5 bases). V lost 2 bases to trimming and J lost 4 bases, with 14 bases between them. This CDR3 comprises 16 residues. CDR1 is KGHSH and CDR2 is LQKENI in the germline V gene. CDR3 residues: CASSPISGWGTGELFF. For the CDR3, the DNA is TGTGCCAGCTCACCAATTTCGGGATGGGGCACCGGGGAGCTGTTTTTT.

V and J are TRBV9 and TRBJ2-1; no firm D call. V was cut by 0 bases and J by 1 base, with 11 bases left in between. Germline CDR1 is SGDLS and CDR2 is YYNGEE. The CDR3 length is 16 residues. CDR3 bases: TGTGCCAGCAGCGTAGGATCGTCGAGATCCTACAATGAGCAGTTCTTC. Protein sequence: CASSVGSSRSYNEQFF.

The table lists this clone with many counts. The rearrangement joins TRBV7-9 to TRBJ2-7; D might be TRBD2 (5 bases). Germline CDR1 and CDR2: SEHNR and FQNEAQ (reference sequence). The CDR3 loop spans 11 amino acids. V was pared by 5 bases and J by 3 bases, with 5 bases between. CDR3 sequence: CASSRDYEQYF. The CDR3 DNA follows: TGTGCCAGCAGCCGGGACTACGAGCAGTACTTC.

J is TRBJ2-2 and V is TRBV29-1, with 10 bases matching TRBD1. Unmatched junction bases numbered 9, after V lost 6 bases and J lost 2 bases. This CDR3 is built from 16 residues. The V gene's germline CDR1 is SQVTM and CDR2 ANQGSEA. CDR3 protein: CSVTGGQGVNTGELFF. In nucleotides, the CDR3 is TGCAGCGTGACCGGCGGACAGGGGGTTAACACCGGGGAGCTGTTTTTT.

The V gene is TRBV13, the J gene TRBJ2-1, with 8 positions matching TRBD2. From germline, CDR1 is PRHDT and CDR2 FYEKMQ (reference sequence). The CDR3 has 15 amino acids. The trim removed 4 bases at V and 7 bases at J, leaving 9 bases unmatched. The CDR3 region is CASSSLAAVWNEQFF. DNA for the CDR3: TGTGCCAGCAGCTCACTAGCGGCCGTGTGGAATGAGCAGTTCTTC.

For this clone: Other DNA sequences in the sample encode the same CDR3. The chain uses TRBV7-2 and TRBJ2-7; perhaps TRBD2 as D (6 bases). The CDR3 loop spans 14 amino acids. Deletions cut 2 bases from V and 3 bases from J, with 11 bases between. Germline values: CDR1 SGHTA, CDR2 FQGNSA. This CDR3 is CASSLRRGSYEQYF. The CDR3 coding sequence is TGTGCCAGCAGCTTACGGAGGGGAAGCTACGAGCAGTACTTC.

The chain has TRBV27 and TRBJ2-7, with D perhaps assigned TRBD1 or TRBD2 (5 bases each). The germline V gene has CDR1 MNHEY and CDR2 SMNVEV (reference sequence). The V gene lost 4 bases and the J gene lost 1 base, with 14 bases spanning the gap. The CDR3 loop spans 15 amino acids. CDR3 loop: CASSSPGRGSYEQYF. CDR3 bases: TGTGCCAGCAGTTCCCCGGGACGGGGATCCTACGAGCAGTACTTC.

J is TRBJ2-2 and V is TRBV7-6; no clear D. The length of the CDR3 is 13 residues. CDR1 and CDR2 (germline): SGHVS, FNYEAQ. V dropped 5 bases and J dropped 3 bases, with 7 bases sitting between them. This CDR3 is CASSPRDTGELFF. As DNA, the CDR3 is TGTGCCAGCAGCCCGCGTGACACCGGGGAGCTGTTTTTT.

The chain employs TRBV25-1 and TRBJ2-5; D may be TRBD2 (7 bases). The CDR3 is made up of 15 amino acids. V lost 3 bases and J lost 5, with 16 bases in between. Per the germline V gene, CDR1 is MGHDK and CDR2 is SYGVNS. The DNA of the CDR3 is TGTGCCAGCAGTGACCCTCGGGGGGCGGGTGAGACCCAGTACTTC. Encoded protein: CASSDPRGAGETQYF.

The chain couples TRBV2 to TRBJ1-1, with no clear D. This CDR3 contains 13 residues. Trimming left V 4 bases short and J 11 bases short, with 17 bases between. Germline V CDR1 and CDR2: SNHLY, FYNNEI. CDR3 nucleotides: TGTGCCAGCAGTGTCCGTAACTGGGTTGGGGCTTTCTTT. Residues: CASSVRNWVGAFF.

V and J are TRBV6-5 and TRBJ2-1; 7 bases align to TRBD1. In germline, CDR1 is MNHEY, CDR2 SVGAGI. With V trimmed by 6 bases and J by 5 bases, 10 bases remained unmatched. The CDR3 has 15 residues. CDR3 sequence (DNA): TGTGCCAGCAGCCCCCCCCTGACAGGGCACAATGAGCAGTTCTTC. This encodes CASSPPLTGHNEQFF.

The rearrangement joins TRBV2 to TRBJ1-5; D perhaps matches TRBD1 (5 bases). Germline CDR1 SNHLY, CDR2 FYNNEI. V was trimmed by 5 bases and J by 6 bases, leaving 11 bases between them. The CDR3 consists of 13 residues. CDR3 in DNA: TGTGCCAGCAGTCTCCAGGGTATTCAGCCCCAGCATTTT. This encodes CASSLQGIQPQHF.

V is TRBV19 and J is TRBJ2-5; TRBD2 is a possible D gene (5 bases). CDR3 size: 16 residues. Trimming removed 3 bases from V and 2 bases from J, with 16 bases in between. The V gene's germline CDR1 is LNHDA and CDR2 SQIVND (reference sequence). Here the CDR3 reads CASSIFPGKQQETQYF. The CDR3 coding sequence is TGTGCCAGTAGTATTTTTCCCGGGAAACAGCAAGAGACCCAGTACTTC.

A few counts support this clone. The junction departs from germline at one end; a sequencing error may be responsible. This chain links TRBV20-1 with TRBJ1-5, with D possibly matching TRBD1 (6 bases). The germline CDR1 and CDR2 sequences are DFQATT and SNEGSKA (reference sequence). The CDR3 loop spans 10 amino acids. DNA for the CDR3: TGCAGTGCTAGAGCAAGTAGGGACATTTTT. As protein: CSARASRDIF.